This TCR beta chain was identified in a study of early T cells in non-severe SARS-CoV-2 infection. Regarding the study as a whole: VDJdb matches were skewed toward anti-spike CD8 T cell responses.

There are 16 residues in the CDR3. Per the germline V gene, CDR1 is LNHNV and CDR2 is YYDKDF (reference sequence). V shed 0 bases, J shed 4 bases, and the junction held 9 bases outside the gene matches. In its sample, this clonotype was seen many times. The antigen remains undetermined. Each CDR3 protein is one row after TCRdb ran MiXCR on the 5' RACE reads. The data hold approximately 88,000 distinct CDR3 sequences, with roughly an eighth observed a single time. The clonotype was recovered from an adult who was a healthcare worker with PCR-confirmed SARS-CoV-2 infection or an uninfected control (not recorded which). The chain combines TRBV15 with TRBJ2-7; 7 positions agree with TRBD2. The specimen was whole blood. The CDR3 DNA reads as TGTGCCACCAGCAGAGATCCCGGGGAGGGCACTTACGAGCAGTACTTC. Residues: CATSRDPGEGTYEQYF.